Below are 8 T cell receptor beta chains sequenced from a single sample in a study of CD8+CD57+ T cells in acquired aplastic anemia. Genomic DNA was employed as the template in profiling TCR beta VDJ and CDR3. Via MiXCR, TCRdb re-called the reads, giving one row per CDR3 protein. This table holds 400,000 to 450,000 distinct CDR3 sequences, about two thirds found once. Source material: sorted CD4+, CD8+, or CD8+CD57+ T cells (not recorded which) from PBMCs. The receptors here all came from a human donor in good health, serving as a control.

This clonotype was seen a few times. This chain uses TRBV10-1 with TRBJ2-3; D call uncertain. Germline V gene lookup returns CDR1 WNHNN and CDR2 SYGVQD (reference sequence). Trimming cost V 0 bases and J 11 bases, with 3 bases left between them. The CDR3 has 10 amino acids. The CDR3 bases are TGCGCCAGCAGTGAGTCGGGGCAGTATTTT. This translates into CASSESGQYF.

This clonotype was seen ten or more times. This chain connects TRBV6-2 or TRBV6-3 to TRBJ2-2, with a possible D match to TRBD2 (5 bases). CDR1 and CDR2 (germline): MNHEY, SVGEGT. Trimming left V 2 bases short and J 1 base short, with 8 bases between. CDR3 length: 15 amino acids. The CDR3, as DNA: TGTGCCAGCAGTTACCCAGCGGTGAACACCGGGGAGCTGTTTTTT. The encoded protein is CASSYPAVNTGELFF.

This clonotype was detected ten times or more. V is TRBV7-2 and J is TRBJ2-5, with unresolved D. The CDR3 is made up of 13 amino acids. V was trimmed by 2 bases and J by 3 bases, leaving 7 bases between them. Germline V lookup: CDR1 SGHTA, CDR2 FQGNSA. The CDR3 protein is CASSLNWKETQYF. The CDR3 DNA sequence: TGTGCCAGCAGCTTAAACTGGAAAGAGACCCAGTACTTC.

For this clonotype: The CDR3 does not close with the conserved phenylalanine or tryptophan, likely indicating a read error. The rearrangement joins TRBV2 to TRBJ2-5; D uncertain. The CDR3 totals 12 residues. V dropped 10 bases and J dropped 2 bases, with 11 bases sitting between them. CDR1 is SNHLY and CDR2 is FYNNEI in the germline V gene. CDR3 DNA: TGTGCCATCAGGCTACAGCAAGAGACCCAGTACTAC. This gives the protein CAIRLQQETQYY.

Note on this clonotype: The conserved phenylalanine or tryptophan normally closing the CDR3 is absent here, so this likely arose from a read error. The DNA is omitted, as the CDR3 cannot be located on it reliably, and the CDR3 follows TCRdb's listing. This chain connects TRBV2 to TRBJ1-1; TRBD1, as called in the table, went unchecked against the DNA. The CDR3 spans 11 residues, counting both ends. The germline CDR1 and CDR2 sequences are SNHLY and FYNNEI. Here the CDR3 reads CASTSRGRLPK.

The CDR3 region has the DNA TGTGCCAGCAGTGTTGGGACTCCTACTAGCACAGATACGCAGTATTTT. This encodes CASSVGTPTSTDTQYF. This chain joins TRBV25-1 and TRBJ2-3; a possible D gene is TRBD2 (6 bases). From germline, CDR1 is MGHDK and CDR2 SYGVNS. Trimming pared 4 bases from V and 0 bases from J, leaving 14 bases between. The CDR3 length is 16 residues. Combining the CDR3 with reference TRBV25-1 and TRBJ2-3 gives the whole variable domain EADIYQTPRYLVIGTGKKITLECSQTMGHDKMYWYQQDPGMELHLIHYSYGVNSTEKGDLSSESTVSRIRTEHFPLTLESARPSHTSQYLCASSVGTPTSTDTQYFGPGTRLTVL.

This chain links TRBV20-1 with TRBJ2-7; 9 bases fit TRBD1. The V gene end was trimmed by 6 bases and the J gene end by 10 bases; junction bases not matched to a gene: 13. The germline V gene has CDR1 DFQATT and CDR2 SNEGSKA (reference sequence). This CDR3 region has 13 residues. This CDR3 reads CSARTGVESHQYF. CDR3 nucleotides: TGCAGTGCGCGGACAGGGGTGGAGTCCCATCAGTACTTC.

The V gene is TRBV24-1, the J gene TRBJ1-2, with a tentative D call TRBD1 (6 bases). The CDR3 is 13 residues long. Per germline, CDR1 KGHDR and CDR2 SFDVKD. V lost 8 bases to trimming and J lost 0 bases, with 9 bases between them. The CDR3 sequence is CATKGHANYGYTF. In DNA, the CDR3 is TGTGCCACCAAGGGACACGCTAACTATGGCTACACCTTC.